This T cell receptor beta chain derives from a study of blood T cell repertoires in COVID-19 (dated by TCRdb to 2018 to 2021). Concerning the study at large: Collaborator samples came from the United States, Italy and Spain and covered acute and convalescent phases of COVID-19. The prospective study material was composed of cDNA or gDNA derived from T cells, B-cell-depleted T cells, or PBMCs. Nearly every sample came with metadata listing a de-identified subject ID, COVID-19 status, age in years and sex. The repertoires were released in a freely available public database intended as a resource for research on the immune response to SARS-CoV-2. Subjects who had been exposed to COVID-19, were actively infected with it, or had recovered from it provided the deeply sampled blood TCRbeta repertoires that made up the dataset. Where available, HLA class I and class II types were taken from metadata supplied by the sample provider and were not determined by assay-based typing. Samples came from the ongoing ImmuneRACE study (first 160 participants) plus 1,254 subjects from 6 global collaborators. The paper's findings and limits, for the study overall: The amount of clinical and demographic metadata varied by source and participant and was provided uncurated.

TCRbeta CDR3 regions were amplified from genomic DNA using the immunoSEQ Assay, a bias-controlled multiplex PCR. The published analysis was carried out like this. Nucleated cell counts per sample were estimated from amplification of reference gene primers within the assay. To quantify the absolute abundance of each unique TCRbeta CDR3 rearrangement, sequence reads were collapsed and filtered. Productive Simpson clonality was computed per sample as the square root of Simpson's diversity index over productive rearrangements. TCRdb retrieved this table from immuneACCESS and kept in-frame rearrangements only. Not all clones are present; in checked studies, unresolved V genes account for under half, and no reason is known for the remainder. D and trimming were read from the DNA, whereas the V and J calls and clone size are those reported in that table. This sample lists around 34,000 clones; 82% were detected once. Of the sample, approximately 41% falls within the top ten clones.

Regarding this clone: This receptor's antigen is unknown. Per-nucleotide qualities are absent, and no much larger clonotype sits a single base away.

Reading from cysteine to phenylalanine, the CDR3 counts 16 amino acids. The entry retains the CDR3 DNA only, 48 bases that are in frame from base 1. From a lookup of the germline V gene, CDR1 and CDR2 are LGHNA and YSLEER. Compared with germline, V lacks 0 bases and J lacks 4 bases; bases without a gene match: 6. Whole blood was collected in K2EDTA tubes by collaborating institutions according to the institutions' own protocols. For TCRbeta analysis, collaborator samples were shipped as frozen whole blood, as isolated PBMCs, or as DNA extracted from either sample type. The specimen was peripheral blood. The chain links TRBV4-3 with TRBJ2-1; 7 middle bases align to TRBD2. The source of this sequence is a man older than 75 with active or convalescent COVID-19. The DNA reads as follows: TGCGCCAGCAGCCAAGACCGGGGGGAGCGGTACAATGAGCAGTTCTTC. It translates to CASSQDRGERYNEQFF.